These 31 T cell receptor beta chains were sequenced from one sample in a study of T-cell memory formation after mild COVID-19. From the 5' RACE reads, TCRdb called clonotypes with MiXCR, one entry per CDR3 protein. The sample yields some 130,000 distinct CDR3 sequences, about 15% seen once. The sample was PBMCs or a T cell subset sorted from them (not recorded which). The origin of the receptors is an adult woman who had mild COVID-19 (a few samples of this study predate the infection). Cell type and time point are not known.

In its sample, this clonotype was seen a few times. CDR3 coding DNA: TGTGCCAGCAGCGTAAGCGGGAGGAGTGGCTACACCTTC. Translated, it gives CASSVSGRSGYTF. The genes are TRBV9 and TRBJ1-2; D not certain. Germline assignment: CDR1 SGDLS and CDR2 YYNGEE. The CDR3 covers 13 residues. Trimming pared 1 base from V and 7 bases from J, leaving 11 bases between.

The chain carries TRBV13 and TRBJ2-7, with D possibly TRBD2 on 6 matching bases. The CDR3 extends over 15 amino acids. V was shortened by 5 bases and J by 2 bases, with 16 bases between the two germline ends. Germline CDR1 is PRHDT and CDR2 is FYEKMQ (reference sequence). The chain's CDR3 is CASSTRMGGAYEQYF. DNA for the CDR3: TGTGCCAGCAGCACCCGGATGGGGGGAGCCTACGAGCAGTACTTC.

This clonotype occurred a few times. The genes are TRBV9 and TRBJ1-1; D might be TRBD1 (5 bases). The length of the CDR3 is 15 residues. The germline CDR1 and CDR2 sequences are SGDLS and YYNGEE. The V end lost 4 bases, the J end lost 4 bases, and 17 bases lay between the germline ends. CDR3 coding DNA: TGTGCCAGCAGCCCCAGGGACGGGTCTACCACTGAAGCTTTCTTT. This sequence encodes CASSPRDGSTTEAFF.

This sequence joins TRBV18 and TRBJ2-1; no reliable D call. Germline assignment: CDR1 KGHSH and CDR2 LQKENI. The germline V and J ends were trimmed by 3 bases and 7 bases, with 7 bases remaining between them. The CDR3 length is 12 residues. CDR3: CASSPSANEQFF. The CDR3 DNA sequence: TGTGCCAGCTCACCGAGCGCGAATGAGCAGTTCTTC.

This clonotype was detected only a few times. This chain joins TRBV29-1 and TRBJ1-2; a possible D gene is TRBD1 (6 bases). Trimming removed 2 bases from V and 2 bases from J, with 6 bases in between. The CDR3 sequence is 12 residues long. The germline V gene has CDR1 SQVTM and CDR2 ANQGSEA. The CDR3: CSVETGNYGYTF. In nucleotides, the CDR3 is TGCAGCGTTGAAACAGGGAACTATGGCTACACCTTC.

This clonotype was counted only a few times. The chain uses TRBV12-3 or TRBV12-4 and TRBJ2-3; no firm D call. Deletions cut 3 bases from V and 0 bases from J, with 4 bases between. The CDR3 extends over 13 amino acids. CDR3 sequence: CASSFASTDTQYF. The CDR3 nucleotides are TGTGCCAGCAGTTTTGCCAGCACAGATACGCAGTATTTT.

CDR3 sequence (DNA): TGTGCCACCAGTGGTCGCCTTCGGGACGAGCAGTACTTC. It codes for CATSGRLRDEQYF. The V call is TRBV24-1, the J call TRBJ2-7, with D uncertain. Germline V lookup: CDR1 KGHDR, CDR2 SFDVKD. The CDR3 runs 13 residues. V dropped 5 bases and J dropped 5 bases, with 12 bases sitting between them.

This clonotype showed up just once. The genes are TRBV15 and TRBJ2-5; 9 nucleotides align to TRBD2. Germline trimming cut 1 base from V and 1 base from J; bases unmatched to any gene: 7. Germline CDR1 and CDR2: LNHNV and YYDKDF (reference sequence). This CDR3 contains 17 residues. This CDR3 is CATSRGGGRAFQETQYF. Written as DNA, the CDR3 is TGTGCCACCAGCAGAGGTGGCGGGAGGGCCTTCCAAGAGACCCAGTACTTC.

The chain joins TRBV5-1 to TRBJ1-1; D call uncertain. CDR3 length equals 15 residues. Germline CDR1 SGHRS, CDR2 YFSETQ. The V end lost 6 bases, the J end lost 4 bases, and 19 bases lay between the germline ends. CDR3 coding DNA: TGCGCCAGCACCTCAGCGCGGGGATGGAGCACTGAAGCTTTCTTT. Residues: CASTSARGWSTEAFF.

For the CDR3, the DNA is TGTGCCAGCAGTTGGTCCCCCAAACGAGGGCGCACAGATACGCAGTATTTT. Protein: CASSWSPKRGRTDTQYF. The chain employs TRBV27 and TRBJ2-3; TRBD2 might be the D (5 bases). Germline V gives CDR1 MNHEY, CDR2 SMNVEV (reference sequence). V dropped 4 bases and J dropped 1 base, with 18 bases sitting between them. This CDR3 is built from 17 residues.

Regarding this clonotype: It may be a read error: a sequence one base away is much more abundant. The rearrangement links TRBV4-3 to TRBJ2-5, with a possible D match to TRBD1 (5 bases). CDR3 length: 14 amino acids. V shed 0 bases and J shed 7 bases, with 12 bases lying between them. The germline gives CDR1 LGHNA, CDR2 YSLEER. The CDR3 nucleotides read TGCGCCAGCAGCCAAGACACAGGCTCGGTGACCCAGTACTTC. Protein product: CASSQDTGSVTQYF.

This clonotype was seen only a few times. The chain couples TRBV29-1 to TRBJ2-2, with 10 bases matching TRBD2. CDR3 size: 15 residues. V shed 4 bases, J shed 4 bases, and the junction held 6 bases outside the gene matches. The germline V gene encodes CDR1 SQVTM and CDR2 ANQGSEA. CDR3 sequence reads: CSVGTSGSRTGELFF. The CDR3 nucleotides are TGCAGCGTTGGGACTAGCGGATCCCGCACCGGGGAGCTGTTTTTT.

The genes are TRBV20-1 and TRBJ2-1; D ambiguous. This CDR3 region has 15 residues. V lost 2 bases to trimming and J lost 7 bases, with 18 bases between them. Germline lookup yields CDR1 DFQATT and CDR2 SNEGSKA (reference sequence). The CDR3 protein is CSARSRLNSVNEQFF. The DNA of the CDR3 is TGCAGTGCTAGAAGTCGGCTCAACTCGGTGAATGAGCAGTTCTTC.

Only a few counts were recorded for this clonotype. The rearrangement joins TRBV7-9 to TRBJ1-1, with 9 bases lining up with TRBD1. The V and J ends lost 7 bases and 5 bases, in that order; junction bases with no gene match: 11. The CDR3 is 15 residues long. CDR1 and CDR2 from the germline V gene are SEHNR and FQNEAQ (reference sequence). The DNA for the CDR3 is TGTGCCAGCAACCTAAACAGGGGGCGCGAGACTGAAGCTTTCTTT. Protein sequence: CASNLNRGRETEAFF.

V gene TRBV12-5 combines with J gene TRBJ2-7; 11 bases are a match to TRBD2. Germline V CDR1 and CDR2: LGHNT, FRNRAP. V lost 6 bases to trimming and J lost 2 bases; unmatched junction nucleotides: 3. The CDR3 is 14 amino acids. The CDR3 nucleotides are TGTGCTAGTGGAGGGACTAGCGGAACCTACGAGCAGTACTTC. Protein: CASGGTSGTYEQYF.

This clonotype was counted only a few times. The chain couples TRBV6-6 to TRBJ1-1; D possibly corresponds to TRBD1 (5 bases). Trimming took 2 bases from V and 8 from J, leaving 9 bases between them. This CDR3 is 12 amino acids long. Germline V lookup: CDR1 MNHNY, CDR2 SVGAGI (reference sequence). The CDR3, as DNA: TGTGCCAGCAGTTACCGGGACTCAGAAGCTTTCTTT. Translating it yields CASSYRDSEAFF.

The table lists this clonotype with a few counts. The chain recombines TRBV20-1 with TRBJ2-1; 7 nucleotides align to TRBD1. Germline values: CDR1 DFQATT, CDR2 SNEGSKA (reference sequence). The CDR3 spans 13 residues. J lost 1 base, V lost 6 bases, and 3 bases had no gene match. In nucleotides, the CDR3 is TGCAGTGCCTGGGGACAGTCCTACAATGAGCAGTTCTTC. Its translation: CSAWGQSYNEQFF.

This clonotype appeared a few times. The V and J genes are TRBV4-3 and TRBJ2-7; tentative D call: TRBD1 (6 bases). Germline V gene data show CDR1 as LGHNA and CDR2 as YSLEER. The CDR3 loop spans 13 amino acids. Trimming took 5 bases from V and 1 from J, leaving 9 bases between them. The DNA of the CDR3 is TGCGCCAGCAGCGCCGGACAGTCCTACGAGCAGTACTTC. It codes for CASSAGQSYEQYF.

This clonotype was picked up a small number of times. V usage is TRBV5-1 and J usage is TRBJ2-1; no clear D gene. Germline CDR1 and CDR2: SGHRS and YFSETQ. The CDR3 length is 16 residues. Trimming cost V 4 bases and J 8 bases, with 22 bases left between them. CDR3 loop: CASSNINPLRLDEQFF. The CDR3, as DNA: TGCGCCAGCAGCAACATTAACCCACTCCGGCTGGATGAGCAGTTCTTC.

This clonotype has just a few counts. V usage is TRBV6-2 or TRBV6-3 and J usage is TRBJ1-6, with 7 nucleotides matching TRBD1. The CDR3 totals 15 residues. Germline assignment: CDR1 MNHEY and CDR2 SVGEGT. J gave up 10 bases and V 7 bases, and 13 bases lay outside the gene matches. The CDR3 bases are TGTGCCAGCATCCCGAACAGGGGAGGAGGCTCACCCCTCCACTTT. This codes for CASIPNRGGGSPLHF.

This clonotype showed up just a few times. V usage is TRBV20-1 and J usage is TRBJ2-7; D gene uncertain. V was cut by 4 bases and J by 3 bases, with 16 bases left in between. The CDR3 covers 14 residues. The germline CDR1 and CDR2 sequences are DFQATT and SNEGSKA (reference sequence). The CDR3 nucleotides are TGCAGTGCTAATGCTAGACTTGCTGGCTACGAGCAGTACTTC. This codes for CSANARLAGYEQYF.

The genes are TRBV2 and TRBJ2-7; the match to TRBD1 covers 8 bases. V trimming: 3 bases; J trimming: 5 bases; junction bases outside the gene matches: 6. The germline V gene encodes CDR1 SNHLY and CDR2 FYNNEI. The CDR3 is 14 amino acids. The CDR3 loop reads CASSDRDRYNEQYF. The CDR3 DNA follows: TGTGCCAGCAGTGACCGGGACAGGTACAACGAGCAGTACTTC.

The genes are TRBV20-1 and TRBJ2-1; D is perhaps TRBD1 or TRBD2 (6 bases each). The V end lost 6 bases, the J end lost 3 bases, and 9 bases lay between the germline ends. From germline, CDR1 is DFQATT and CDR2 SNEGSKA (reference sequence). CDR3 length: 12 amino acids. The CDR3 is CSARGDYNEQFF. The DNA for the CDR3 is TGCAGTGCGAGGGGGGACTACAATGAGCAGTTCTTC.

The CDR3 is CASSLHHRLAGESSYNEQFF. The CDR3 coding sequence is TGTGCCAGCAGCTTACATCACCGACTAGCGGGAGAGAGCTCCTACAATGAGCAGTTCTTC. V and J are TRBV7-9 and TRBJ2-1; 12 bases line up with TRBD2. V trimming: 2 bases; J trimming: 0 bases; junction bases outside the gene matches: 11. Germline values: CDR1 SEHNR, CDR2 FQNEAQ (reference sequence). The CDR3 contains 20 residues.

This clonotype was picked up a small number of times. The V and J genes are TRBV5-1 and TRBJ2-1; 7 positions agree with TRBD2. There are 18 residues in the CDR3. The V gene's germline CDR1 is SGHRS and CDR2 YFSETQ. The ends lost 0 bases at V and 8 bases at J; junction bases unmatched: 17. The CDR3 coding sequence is TGCGCCAGCAGCTTGGGGCGCGGAGCGGGGCCCCAGGTCTATGAGCAGTTCTTC. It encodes CASSLGRGAGPQVYEQFF.

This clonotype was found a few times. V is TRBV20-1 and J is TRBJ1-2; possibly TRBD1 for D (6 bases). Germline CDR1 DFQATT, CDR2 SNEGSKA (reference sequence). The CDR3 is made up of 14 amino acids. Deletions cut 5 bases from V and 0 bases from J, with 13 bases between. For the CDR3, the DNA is TGCAGTGCTCCCAGACAGGACTCTAACTATGGCTACACCTTC. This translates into CSAPRQDSNYGYTF.

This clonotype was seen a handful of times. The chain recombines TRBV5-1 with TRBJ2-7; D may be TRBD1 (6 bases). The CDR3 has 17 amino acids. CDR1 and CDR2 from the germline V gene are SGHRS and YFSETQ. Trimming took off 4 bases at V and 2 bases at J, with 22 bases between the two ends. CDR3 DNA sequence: TGCGCCAGCAGCCCCCGACAGGCCTCTGAGGGTCCCTACGAGCAGTACTTC. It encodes CASSPRQASEGPYEQYF.

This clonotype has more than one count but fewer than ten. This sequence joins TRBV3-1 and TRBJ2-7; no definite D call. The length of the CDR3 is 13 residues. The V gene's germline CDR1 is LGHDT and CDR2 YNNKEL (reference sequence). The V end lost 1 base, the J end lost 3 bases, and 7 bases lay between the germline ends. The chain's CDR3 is CASSQGYYYEQYF. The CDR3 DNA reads TGTGCCAGCAGCCAAGGTTACTACTACGAGCAGTACTTC.

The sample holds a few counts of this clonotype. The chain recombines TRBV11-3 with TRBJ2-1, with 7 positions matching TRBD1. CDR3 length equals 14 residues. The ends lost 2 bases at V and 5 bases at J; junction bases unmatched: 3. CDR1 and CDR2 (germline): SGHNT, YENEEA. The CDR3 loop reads CASSLRTGNNEQFF. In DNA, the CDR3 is TGTGCCAGCAGCTTAAGGACAGGTAACAATGAGCAGTTCTTC.

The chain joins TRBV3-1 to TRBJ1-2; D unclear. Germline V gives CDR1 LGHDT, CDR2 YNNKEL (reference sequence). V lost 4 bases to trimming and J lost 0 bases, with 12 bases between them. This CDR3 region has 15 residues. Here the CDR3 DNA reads TGTGCCAGCAGCCCGGGTTGGGGTTCTAACTATGGCTACACCTTC. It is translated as CASSPGWGSNYGYTF.

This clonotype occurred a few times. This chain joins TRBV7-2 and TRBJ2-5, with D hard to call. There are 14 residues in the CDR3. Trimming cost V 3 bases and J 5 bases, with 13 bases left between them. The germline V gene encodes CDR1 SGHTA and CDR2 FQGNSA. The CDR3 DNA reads TGTGCCAGCAGCTTCGGACGGCACCGGGAGACCCAGTACTTC. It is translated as CASSFGRHRETQYF. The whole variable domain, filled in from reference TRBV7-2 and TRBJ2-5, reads GAGVSQSPSNKVTEKGKDVELRCDPISGHTALYWYRQSLGQGLEFLIYFQGNSAPDKSGLPSDRFSAERTGGSVSTLTIQRTQQEDSAVYLCASSFGRHRETQYFGPGTRLLVL.